A selection of T cell receptor beta chains follows, all from one sample in a study of shared clonotypes between healthy human individuals. This table comes from immunoSEQ multiplex PCR, and its TCRdb copy is limited to in-frame clones, with some not included. The sample lists approximately 1.9 million clones; just over 90% were seen once. Input material: naive CD8+ T cells from PBMCs. Every receptor here comes from a man aged 18-30 years in good health. Some clones in this sample may be carry-over from other donors' samples. Each CDR3 is given with its conserved first and last residue. Each record gives: V gene, clone size, D gene, J gene, CDR3 DNA, CDR3 protein. A D gene is named only where the DNA matches it firmly. Size tells how often a clone was seen (once, few, many) or the class of an expanded clone, and some rows leave it out.

TRBV7-7	NA	NA	TRBJ2-1	TGTGCCAGCAGCTTAAACCGGGGACATGAGCAGTTCTTC	CASSLNRGHEQFF
TRBV7-9	NA	TRBD2	TRBJ2-7	TGTGCCAGCAGCCCATCACCCCGGGAGGGCAGCGGGAGTGTCGACGAGCAGTACTTC	CASSPSPREGSGSVDEQYF
TRBV4-3	NA	TRBD2	TRBJ2-2	TGCGCCAGCAGCCACGGACTAGCGGGAAGCACCGGGGAGCTGTTTTTT	CASSHGLAGSTGELFF
TRBV27	NA	NA	TRBJ2-1	TGTGCCAGCAACGAACCCTCGGACGGGAATGAGCAGTTCTTC	CASNEPSDGNEQFF
TRBV5-1	once	NA	TRBJ1-1	TGCGCCAGCAGCTTGAACGGGGCGGCTGTGAACACTGAAGCTTTCTTT	CASSLNGAAVNTEAFF
TRBV4-3	NA	NA	TRBJ2-3	TGCGCCAGCAGCCAAGATCGAGGCAGGGCACTCACAGATACGCAGTATTTT	CASSQDRGRALTDTQYF
TRBV2	NA	NA	TRBJ2-7	TGTGCCAGCAGTGAAAGAGGGATGTACTCCTACGAGCAGTACTTC	CASSERGMYSYEQYF
TRBV5-4	NA	TRBD1	TRBJ2-7	TGTGCCAGCAGCTTCGGGACAGGGAGCTCCGAGCAGTACTTC	CASSFGTGSSEQYF
TRBV28	NA	NA	TRBJ2-7	TGTGCCAGCAGTTTCCCCGGACACTCCTACGAGCAGTACTTC	CASSFPGHSYEQYF
TRBV11-2	NA	TRBD1	TRBJ2-2	TGTGCCAGCAGCCTCCCCGAGGGACAGATTAACACCGGGGAGCTGTTTTTT	CASSLPEGQINTGELFF
TRBV28	NA	TRBD1	TRBJ1-1	TGTGCCAGCAGTCTGGGACAGGGTATCACTGAAGCTTTCTTT	CASSLGQGITEAFF
TRBV6-5	once	TRBD1	TRBJ2-5	TGTGCCAGCAATCCGGACAGGGGGCACACGGAGACCCAGTACTTC	CASNPDRGHTETQYF
TRBV28	NA	TRBD2	TRBJ2-1	TGTGCCAGCAGTTTCAGGTCTAGCGGGACGAATGAGCAGTTCTTC	CASSFRSSGTNEQFF
TRBV14	NA	TRBD1	TRBJ1-1	TGTGCCAGCAGCCCAAGACAGGGGGCGCGGGTCACTGAAGCTTTCTTT	CASSPRQGARVTEAFF
TRBV6-6	once	TRBD1	TRBJ2-7	TGTGCCAGCAGTTACGGGGACAGATCCTACGAGCAGTACTTC	CASSYGDRSYEQYF
TRBV7-9	NA	NA	TRBJ1-1	TGTGCCAGCAGCGCCGCGGTCCGCACTGAAGCTTTCTTT	CASSAAVRTEAFF
TRBV27	NA	TRBD2	TRBJ2-5	TGTGCCAGCAGCCCCATAGCGGGAGAGGTGACCCAGTACTTC	CASSPIAGEVTQYF
TRBV7-3	NA	NA	TRBJ2-7	TGTGCCAGCAGCGCGGCCGAGGGGCCCGCCTACGAGCAGTACTTC	CASSAAEGPAYEQYF
TRBV4-2	NA	TRBD2	TRBJ2-1	TGTGCCAGCAGCGGAGGGACTAGCGGCTCCTACAATGAGCAGTTCTTC	CASSGGTSGSYNEQFF
TRBV25-1	NA	TRBD2	TRBJ2-7	TGTGCCAGCAGTGACGCGGTAGCGGGCAACTACGAGCAGTACTTC	CASSDAVAGNYEQYF
TRBV7-2	NA	NA	TRBJ2-7	TGTGCCAGCAGCAGGGGGATCGGGGAGCAGTACTTC	CASSRGIGEQYF
TRBV5-1	NA	TRBD1	TRBJ2-7	TGCGCCAGCAGCTTGGTCGGGACAGCCTTAGACGAGCAGTACTTC	CASSLVGTALDEQYF
TRBV6-1	NA	NA	TRBJ2-3	TGTGCCAGCAGACAGGGCCCGCCACCAGATACGCAGTATTTT	CASRQGPPPDTQYF
TRBV27	NA	TRBD2	TRBJ2-7	TGTGCCAGCAGTTCGACACTAGCGGGAGTTACCTACGAGCAGTACTTC	CASSSTLAGVTYEQYF
TRBV19	NA	NA	TRBJ2-7	TGTGCCAGTAGTATGTCCGGGGGATCCTACGAGCAGTACTTC	CASSMSGGSYEQYF